One and the same sample provided the 23 T cell receptor beta chains below, sequenced in a study of T-cell reconstitution after alpha-beta-depleted transplantation in children. Unique molecular identifiers were incorporated into the prepared TCRbeta library. TCRdb re-derived calls from the PCR reads in MiXCR, one entry per CDR3 protein. The table has about 58,000 distinct CDR3 sequences, 40% to 55% seen once. Sample: PBMCs, mostly from graft donor cells, taken 360 days after TCRalphabeta/CD19-depleted stem cell transplant. All receptors come from a male patient aged 5 to 17 who had a stem cell transplant for acute lymphoblastic leukemia, so the T cells may come from the graft donor.

The chain uses TRBV7-3 and TRBJ2-1; D gene unclear. The germline gives CDR1 SGHTA, CDR2 FQGTGA. There are 15 residues in the CDR3. Trimming took off 5 bases at V and 6 bases at J, with 17 bases between the two ends. CDR3 nucleotide sequence: TGTGCCAGCAGCAATGAGCCTAGTTTCCGCAATGAGCAGTTCTTC. Its protein product is CASSNEPSFRNEQFF.

The chain uses TRBV29-1 and TRBJ2-1; D is unresolved. The CDR3 covers 15 residues. Germline values: CDR1 SQVTM, CDR2 ANQGSEA. With 6 bases removed from V and 1 base from J, the gap between germline ends came to 16 bases. CDR3 sequence (DNA): TGCAGCGTCGCTAAGAAACTGACATCCTACAATGAGCAGTTCTTC. Its protein is CSVAKKLTSYNEQFF.

V gene TRBV6-6 combines with J gene TRBJ1-5; tentatively, D is TRBD1 (6 bases). The CDR3 has 13 amino acids. In germline, CDR1 is MNHNY, CDR2 SVGAGI (reference sequence). V was clipped by 4 bases and J by 7 bases, with 11 bases between them. The CDR3 here is CASSSTGRQPQHF. CDR3 coding DNA: TGTGCCAGCAGTTCGACAGGAAGGCAGCCCCAGCATTTT.

The J gene is TRBJ2-3, the V gene TRBV9; D is uncertain. The CDR3 is 13 amino acids. Germline CDR1 SGDLS, CDR2 YYNGEE. V gave up 1 base and J gave up 2 bases, with 5 bases separating them. CDR3 in DNA: TGTGCCAGCAGCGTACCGAACACAGATACGCAGTATTTT. Protein product: CASSVPNTDTQYF.

V is TRBV18 and J is TRBJ1-2; 7 bases agree with TRBD1. CDR3 length: 12 residues. From germline, CDR1 is KGHSH and CDR2 LQKENI. J gave up 7 bases and V 6 bases, and 5 bases lay outside the gene matches. Here the CDR3 reads CASSWDSGGYTF. CDR3 bases: TGTGCCAGCTCGTGGGACAGTGGTGGCTACACCTTC. The whole variable domain, filled in from reference TRBV18 and TRBJ1-2, reads NAGVMQNPRHLVRRRGQEARLRCSPMKGHSHVYWYRQLPEEGLKFMVYLQKENIIDESGMPKERFSAEFPKEGPSILRIQQVVRGDSAAYFCASSWDSGGYTFGSGTRLTVV.

The chain joins TRBV7-3 to TRBJ1-1; no clear D. The germline V gene encodes CDR1 SGHTA and CDR2 FQGTGA. Trimming left V 4 bases short and J 5 bases short, with 5 bases between. The CDR3 is 11 residues long. CDR3 nucleotides: TGTGCCAGCAGCTCGGGTACTGAAGCTTTCTTT. Its protein product is CASSSGTEAFF.

The chain couples TRBV27 to TRBJ2-2, with D hard to call. Germline-derived CDR1 and CDR2 are MNHEY and SMNVEV (reference sequence). V gave up 4 bases and J gave up 7 bases, with 16 bases separating them. The CDR3 extends over 15 amino acids. The CDR3 loop reads CASSSRGIRNGELFF. The CDR3 nucleotides are TGTGCCAGCAGTTCCCGTGGCATCCGGAACGGGGAGCTGTTTTTT.

The chain employs TRBV27 and TRBJ1-1; D may be TRBD1 (6 bases). This CDR3 region has 14 residues. V was trimmed by 5 bases and J by 1 base, leaving 11 bases between them. Germline V gene lookup returns CDR1 MNHEY and CDR2 SMNVEV (reference sequence). The CDR3 DNA follows: TGTGCCAGCAGTCCGACGGACAGGAACACTGAAGCTTTCTTT. Amino acids: CASSPTDRNTEAFF.

The chain has TRBV27 and TRBJ2-1; 7 nucleotides match TRBD2. This CDR3 comprises 15 residues. Germline lookup yields CDR1 MNHEY and CDR2 SMNVEV (reference sequence). J lost 4 bases, V lost 3 bases, and 6 bases had no gene match. The CDR3 sequence: CASSFIAGDYNEQFF. In DNA form, the CDR3 reads TGTGCCAGCAGTTTCATTGCGGGAGATTACAATGAGCAGTTCTTC.

This sequence joins TRBV20-1 and TRBJ2-7, with 8 nucleotides matching TRBD1. Germline CDR1 reads DFQATT; CDR2 reads SNEGSKA (reference sequence). The CDR3 has 13 amino acids. Trimming removed 6 bases from V and 2 bases from J; junction bases left unmatched: 6. Written as DNA, the CDR3 is TGCAGTGCACCGGGACAGGAGACCTACGAGCAGTACTTC. Translating it yields CSAPGQETYEQYF.

The V and J genes are TRBV29-1 and TRBJ2-2, with D unresolved. The V gene's germline CDR1 is SQVTM and CDR2 ANQGSEA. V was pared by 6 bases and J by 6 bases, with 8 bases between. This CDR3 contains 11 residues. The CDR3 is CSVVASGELFF. For the CDR3, the DNA is TGCAGCGTCGTCGCATCCGGGGAGCTGTTTTTT.

This clonotype was seen just once. This chain uses TRBV27 with TRBJ1-2, with D possibly TRBD1 on 5 matching bases. V was clipped by 5 bases and J by 4 bases, with 14 bases between them. Germline V gene sequence: CDR1 MNHEY, CDR2 SMNVEV (reference sequence). The CDR3 runs 14 residues. The CDR3 nucleotides are TGTGCCAGCAGTGGACCCGGGACGGCCTATGGCTACACCTTC. It yields the protein CASSGPGTAYGYTF.

This clonotype was counted only a few times. The V and J genes are TRBV5-1 and TRBJ2-1; D may be TRBD2 (5 bases). This CDR3 is built from 12 residues. Trimming cost V 6 bases and J 3 bases, with 7 bases left between them. CDR1 is SGHRS, CDR2 YFSETQ, per germline. The CDR3 here is CASTEDYNEQFF. The CDR3 DNA sequence: TGCGCCAGCACGGAGGACTACAATGAGCAGTTCTTC.

This clonotype was detected many times. The chain has TRBV12-3 or TRBV12-4 and TRBJ2-7, with D tentatively TRBD1 (6 bases). The CDR3 contains 13 residues. Trimming removed 2 bases at V and 3 bases at J, with 8 bases between. The CDR3 spells CASSLNRVYEQYF. The CDR3 nucleotides are TGTGCCAGCAGTTTAAACAGGGTCTACGAGCAGTACTTC.

This CDR3 is CASSLGASGANVLTF. DNA for the CDR3: TGTGCCAGCAGTTTAGGTGCCTCTGGGGCCAACGTCCTGACTTTC. The J gene is TRBJ2-6, the V gene TRBV28; D remains unclear. The V gene's germline CDR1 is MDHEN and CDR2 SYDVKM. The CDR3 has 15 residues. Trimming removed 2 bases from V and 0 bases from J, with 5 bases in between.

This clonotype was found a few times. The J gene is TRBJ2-3, the V gene TRBV7-2; TRBD2 is a possible D gene (5 bases). Germline V gene lookup returns CDR1 SGHTA and CDR2 FQGNSA. V shed 1 base and J shed 3 bases, with 5 bases lying between them. The CDR3 runs to 13 residues. The CDR3 DNA sequence: TGTGCCAGCAGCTTAGGGACTACAGATACGCAGTATTTT. This codes for CASSLGTTDTQYF.

This clonotype was seen at least ten times. The chain links TRBV4-3 to TRBJ2-6; TRBD1 agrees at 7 bases. V lost 5 bases and J lost 2; bases outside the gene matches: 3. This CDR3 is built from 15 residues. CDR1 and CDR2 from the germline V gene are LGHNA and YSLEER. The CDR3 region is CASSEGTAGANVLTF. For the CDR3, the DNA is TGCGCCAGCAGCGAAGGGACAGCTGGGGCCAACGTCCTGACTTTC.

The rearrangement links TRBV7-9 to TRBJ2-5; D gene uncertain. The CDR3 totals 13 residues. The germline CDR1 and CDR2 sequences are SEHNR and FQNEAQ (reference sequence). The ends were cut back, 3 bases at V and 3 bases at J, with 8 bases in the middle. The CDR3 region is CASSFPAEETQYF. The CDR3 coding sequence is TGTGCCAGCAGCTTTCCGGCGGAAGAGACCCAGTACTTC.

V usage is TRBV3-1 and J usage is TRBJ2-5; 11 nucleotides agree with TRBD2. With V trimmed by 4 bases and J by 2 bases, 6 bases remained unmatched. Germline V gene data show CDR1 as LGHDT and CDR2 as YNNKEL (reference sequence). This CDR3 is built from 16 residues. CDR3 residues: CASSLSGLAVQETQYF. The CDR3 region has the DNA TGTGCCAGCAGCCTGTCGGGACTAGCGGTACAAGAGACCCAGTACTTC.

This clonotype was seen a handful of times. The V call is TRBV7-2, the J call TRBJ2-1, with TRBD2 identical over 10 bases. The CDR3 has 15 amino acids. Germline V gene data show CDR1 as SGHTA and CDR2 as FQGNSA. J gave up 8 bases and V 5 bases, and 9 bases lay outside the gene matches. The CDR3 coding sequence is TGTGCCAGCAGCCCGACTAGCGGGCGCCGAGATGAGCAGTTCTTC. Translated: CASSPTSGRRDEQFF.

J is TRBJ2-5 and V is TRBV10-2; weak D call: TRBD1 (6 bases). Germline loops: CDR1 WSHSY, CDR2 SAAADI. This CDR3 comprises 12 residues. The V end lost 8 bases, the J end lost 2 bases, and 9 bases lay between the germline ends. CDR3 DNA: TGCGCCAGCTCCGGACAGCAAGAGACCCAGTACTTC. It codes for CASSGQQETQYF.

This chain joins TRBV2 and TRBJ2-7; a possible D gene is TRBD2 (7 bases). CDR3 size: 13 residues. V shed 9 bases and J shed 2 bases, with 14 bases lying between them. Germline-derived CDR1 and CDR2 are SNHLY and FYNNEI. This chain's CDR3 is CASAGAQAYEQYF. CDR3 DNA sequence: TGTGCCAGTGCGGGGGCCCAGGCCTACGAGCAGTACTTC.

V and J are TRBV29-1 and TRBJ1-2; TRBD1 is a possible D gene (6 bases). The CDR3 contains 15 residues. V was trimmed by 3 bases and J by 4 bases, leaving 18 bases between them. Germline V CDR1 and CDR2: SQVTM, ANQGSEA. As DNA, the CDR3 is TGCAGCGTTGAGTTCTGGTACGGGGGCGGCTATGGCTACACCTTC. It is translated as CSVEFWYGGGYGYTF.